The following is a T cell receptor (beta chain) sequence with its context. The source of the sample is a study of blood T cell repertoires in COVID-19. Across the study: The cDNA or gDNA used as material had been derived from T cells, B-cell-depleted T cells, or PBMCs.

This CDR3 has 14 amino acids. Germline lookup yields CDR1 MNHEY and CDR2 SVGAGI. The ends were cut back, 5 bases at V and 1 base at J, with 8 bases in the middle. Only in-frame clones appear in the TCRdb table, and some are missing; sequencing was by immunoSEQ multiplex PCR. This sample has fewer than 250,000 clones, with roughly 85% found just once. Participants spanned ages 18 to 89 years and resided in roughly 22 US areas. Source material: PBMCs or T cells enriched from blood (not recorded which). V is TRBV6-5 and J is TRBJ2-2; TRBD1 is a possible D gene (5 bases). The TCR was taken from a woman aged 45-65 years with acute COVID-19. The CDR3 spells CASSPRGNTGELFF. CDR3 bases: TGTGCCAGCAGTCCAAGGGGGAACACCGGGGAGCTGTTTTTT.